This TCR beta chain was captured in a study of regulatory T cells in long-lasting Graves disease (dated by TCRdb to the early 2020s). Regarding the study in general: Antithyroid drugs had been taken for less than 3 months by newly diagnosed Graves' disease patients. A total of around 35 samples underwent TCR sequencing, from roughly 13 patients with persistent Graves' disease and 20 or so patients with newly diagnosed Graves' disease. Patients with persistent Graves' disease were compared with patients with newly diagnosed Graves' disease using TCR sequencing and RNA sequencing of peripheral blood. The study was conducted in China and was registered as a clinical trial.

The study at large found these results: More public clonotypes were shared among persistent patients (around 3,000) than among newly diagnosed patients (966). Peripheral blood alone was examined, since thyroid tissue, which constituted the primary lesion, could not be accessed. As a limitation, the authors acknowledged that the small sample size may reduce accuracy. Sequencing and analysis were limited to the TCR beta chain. Persistent Graves' disease patients showed lower TCR Shannon entropy and fewer highly expanded clones than newly diagnosed patients, suggesting clonal expansion.

Libraries came from multiplex PCR. The sequencer was an Illumina HiSeq 4000. TCR beta libraries were built with iRepertoire HTBI primers and Arm-PCR amplification of CDR3 regions. Before sequencing, the PCR products underwent gel purification. For the original study's pipeline: A total of around 59 TRBV and 14 TRBJ segments were identified across samples and were used for gene usage analysis of CDR3 amino acid clonotypes. Filtered high-quality paired reads were merged into contigs using COPE and FqMerger. BLAST was used to align contigs to the IMGT TRBV, TRBD and TRBJ reference genes, and CDR3 was defined following IMGT. Any clonotype with a frequency above 0.1% was counted as a highly expanded clone. Shannon entropy was used to measure repertoire diversity, and the Gini coefficient was used to measure V-J evenness. Public clonotypes were defined as clonotypes shared by more than one individual. Using fastp trimming at Q25 and MiXCR clonotype assembly, TCRdb reanalyzed the public sequencing data and kept in-frame beta chains. For every CDR3 protein sequence, its rows merge into one entry that carries the most common genes and DNA. The V and J calls and clone size come from TCRdb's table, not from the authors' own analysis. The sample table records 300,000 to 450,000 distinct CDR3 sequences; 15% to 18% of these occur just once. Together, the top ten hold about 20% of the sample.

The sample's time point label is to be understood as: newly diagnosed GD, antithyroid drugs for less than 3 months. RNA was extracted from PBMCs in TRIzol for both TCR sequencing and RNA sequencing. Graves' disease was diagnosed according to American Thyroid Association guidelines. Patients were recruited from an endocrinology department in Xi'an, China. Each patient gave 7.5 to 10 milliliters of peripheral blood, collected in an EDTA anticoagulant tube. Ficoll Paque Plus density gradient separation was used to isolate PBMCs, and no further T cell sorting was performed. An Agilent 2100 Bioanalyzer and agarose gel were used to check RNA quality, and a NanoDrop 2000 was used to measure RNA concentration. This clonotype appeared many times. Which antigen it targets is not known. The record has no base qualities; no much larger clone is one base away. Sample: peripheral blood mononuclear cells (PBMCs), taken at new diagnosis, from a patient treated with antithyroid drugs. This TCR came from a female donor with Graves disease.

The CDR3 reads CASSRVMNTEAFF. The nucleotide sequence reads as follows: TGTGCCAGCAGCCGGGTCATGAACACTGAAGCTTTCTTT. The rearranged segments are TRBV3-1 and TRBJ1-1, with the identity of the D gene unclear. Per the germline V gene (reference sequence), LGHDT is the CDR1 and YNNKEL is the CDR2. There are 13 amino acids in the CDR3, from cysteine to phenylalanine inclusive. Just the 39-base CDR3 DNA is kept, in frame starting at base 1. The V end loses 4 bases and the J end loses 0 bases, and a stretch of 6 bases separates them.